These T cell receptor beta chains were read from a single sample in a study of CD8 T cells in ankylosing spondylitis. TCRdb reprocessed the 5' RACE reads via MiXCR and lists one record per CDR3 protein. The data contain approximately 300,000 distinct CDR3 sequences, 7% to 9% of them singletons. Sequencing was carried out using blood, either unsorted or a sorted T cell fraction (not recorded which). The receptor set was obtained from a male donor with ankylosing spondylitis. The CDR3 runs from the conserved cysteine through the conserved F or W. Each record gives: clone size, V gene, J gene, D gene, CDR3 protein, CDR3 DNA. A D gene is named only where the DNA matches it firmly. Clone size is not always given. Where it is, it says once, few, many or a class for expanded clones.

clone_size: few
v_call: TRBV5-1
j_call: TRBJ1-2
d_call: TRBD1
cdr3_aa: CASSLGVSGQRNYGYTF
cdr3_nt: TGCGCCAGCAGCTTGGGGGTGTCGGGACAGAGGAACTATGGCTACACCTTC

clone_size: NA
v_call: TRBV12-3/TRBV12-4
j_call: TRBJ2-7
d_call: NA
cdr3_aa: CASSGDAYEQYF
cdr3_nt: TGTGCCAGCAGTGGGGATGCCTACGAGCAGTACTTC

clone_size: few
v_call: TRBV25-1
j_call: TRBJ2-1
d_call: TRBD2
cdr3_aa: CASSESGRERHEQFF
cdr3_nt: TGTGCCAGCAGTGAATCGGGGAGGGAACGACATGAGCAGTTCTTC

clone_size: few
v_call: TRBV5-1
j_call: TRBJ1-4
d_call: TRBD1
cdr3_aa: CASSLAWDSPNEKLFF
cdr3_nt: TGCGCCAGCAGCTTGGCGTGGGACAGTCCTAATGAAAAACTGTTTTTT

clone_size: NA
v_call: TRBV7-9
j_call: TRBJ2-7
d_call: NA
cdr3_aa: CASSLAPEGLLEQYF
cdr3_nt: TGTGCCAGCAGCTTAGCTCCTGAGGGGCTGCTCGAGCAGTACTTC

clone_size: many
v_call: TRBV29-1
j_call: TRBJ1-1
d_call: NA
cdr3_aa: CSAIRTTLRRSTEAFF
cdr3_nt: TGCAGCGCGATCAGGACCACCCTCAGGAGGAGCACTGAAGCTTTCTTT

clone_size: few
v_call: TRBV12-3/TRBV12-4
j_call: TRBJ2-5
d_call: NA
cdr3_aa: CASRTGEETQYF
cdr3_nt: TGTGCCAGCAGAACGGGAGAGGAGACCCAGTACTTC

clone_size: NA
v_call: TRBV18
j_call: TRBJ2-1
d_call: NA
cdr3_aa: CASHPGIIVEQFF
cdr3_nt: TGTGCCAGCCACCCTGGGATTATTGTTGAGCAGTTCTTC

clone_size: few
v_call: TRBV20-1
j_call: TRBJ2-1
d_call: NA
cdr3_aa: CSARDLGVASYNEQFF
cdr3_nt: TGCAGTGCTAGAGATCTGGGGGTGGCCTCCTACAATGAGCAGTTCTTC

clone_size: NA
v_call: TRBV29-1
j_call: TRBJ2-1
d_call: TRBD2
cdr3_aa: CSVSGTSVDEQFF
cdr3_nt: TGCAGCGTCTCCGGGACTAGCGTCGATGAGCAGTTCTTC

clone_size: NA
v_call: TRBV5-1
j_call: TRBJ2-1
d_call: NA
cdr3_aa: CASSPNLQGLEQFF
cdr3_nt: TGCGCCAGCAGCCCCAACCTACAGGGACTCGAGCAGTTCTTC

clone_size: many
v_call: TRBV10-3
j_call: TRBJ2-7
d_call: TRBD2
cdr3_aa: CAISEVAGVRSYEQYF
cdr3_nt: TGTGCCATCAGTGAGGTAGCGGGAGTAAGGTCCTACGAGCAGTACTTC

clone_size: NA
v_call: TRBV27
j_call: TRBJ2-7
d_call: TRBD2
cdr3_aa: CASSWASGPPNYEQYF
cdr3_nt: TGTGCCAGCAGTTGGGCTAGCGGGCCCCCAAACTACGAGCAGTACTTC

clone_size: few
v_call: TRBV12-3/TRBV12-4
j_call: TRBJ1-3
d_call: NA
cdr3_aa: CASSDPLVNTIYF
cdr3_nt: TGTGCCAGCAGTGATCCACTGGTAAACACCATATATTTT

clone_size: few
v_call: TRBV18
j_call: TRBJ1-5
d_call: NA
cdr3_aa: CASSPPGANQPQHF
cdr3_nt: TGTGCCAGCTCGCCCCCGGGGGCCAATCAGCCCCAGCATTTT

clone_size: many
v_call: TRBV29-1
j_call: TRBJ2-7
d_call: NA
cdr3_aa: CSSELDSRQYF
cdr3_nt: TGCAGTTCAGAGCTAGACTCTCGGCAGTACTTC

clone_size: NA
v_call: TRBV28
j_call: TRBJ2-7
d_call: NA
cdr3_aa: CASSFSIHEQYF
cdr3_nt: TGTGCCAGCAGTTTTTCCATCCACGAGCAGTACTTC

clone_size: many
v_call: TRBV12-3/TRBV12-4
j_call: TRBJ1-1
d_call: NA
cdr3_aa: CASRRQMVNTEAFF
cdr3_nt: TGTGCCAGCAGACGACAGATGGTGAACACTGAAGCTTTCTTT

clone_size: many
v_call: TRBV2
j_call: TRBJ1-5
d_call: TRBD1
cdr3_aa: CASSRDRGTQPQHF
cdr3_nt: TGTGCCAGCAGTCGGGACAGGGGGACCCAGCCCCAGCATTTT

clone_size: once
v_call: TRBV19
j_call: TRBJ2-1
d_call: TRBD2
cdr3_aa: CASSLGLAGWDNEQFF
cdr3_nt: TGTGCCAGTAGTTTAGGACTAGCGGGATGGGACAATGAGCAGTTCTTC

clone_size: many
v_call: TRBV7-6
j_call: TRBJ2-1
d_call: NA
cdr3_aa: CASSLWFGDNEQFF
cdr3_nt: TGTGCCAGCAGCTTATGGTTTGGAGACAATGAGCAGTTCTTC

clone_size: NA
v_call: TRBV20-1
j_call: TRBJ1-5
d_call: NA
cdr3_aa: CSARGFNWADNQPQHF
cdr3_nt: TGCAGTGCTAGAGGTTTTAATTGGGCAGACAATCAGCCCCAGCATTTT

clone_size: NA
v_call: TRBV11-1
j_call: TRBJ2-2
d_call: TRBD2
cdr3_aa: CASSLGRASGSWNTGELFF
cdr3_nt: TGTGCCAGCAGCCTCGGCCGGGCTAGCGGGAGTTGGAACACCGGGGAGCTGTTTTTT

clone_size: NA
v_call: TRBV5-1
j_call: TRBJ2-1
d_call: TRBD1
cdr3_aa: CASSLTGTGALNEQFF
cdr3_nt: TGCGCCAGCAGCCTAACCGGGACAGGGGCCCTCAATGAGCAGTTCTTC

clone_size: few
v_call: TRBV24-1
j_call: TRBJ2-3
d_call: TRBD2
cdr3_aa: CATSDSVAGQDTQYF
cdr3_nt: TGTGCCACCAGTGATTCGGTAGCGGGACAAGATACGCAGTATTTT

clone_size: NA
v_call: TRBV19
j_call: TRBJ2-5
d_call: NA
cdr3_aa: CASSIVAGLETQYF
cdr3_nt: TGTGCCAGTAGTATAGTGGCCGGGTTGGAGACCCAGTACTTC

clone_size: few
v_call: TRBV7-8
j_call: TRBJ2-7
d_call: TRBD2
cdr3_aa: CASSLVAPAGYEQYF
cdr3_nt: TGTGCCAGCAGCTTAGTAGCCCCAGCGGGATACGAGCAGTACTTC

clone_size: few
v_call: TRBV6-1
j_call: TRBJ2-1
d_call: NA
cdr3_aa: CASSEGRVGNEQFF
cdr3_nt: TGTGCCAGCAGTGAAGGGAGGGTTGGCAATGAGCAGTTCTTC

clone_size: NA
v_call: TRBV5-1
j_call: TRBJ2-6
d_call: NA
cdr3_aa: CASSFDGTGANVLTF
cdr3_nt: TGCGCCAGCAGCTTCGACGGTACTGGGGCCAACGTCCTGACTTTC

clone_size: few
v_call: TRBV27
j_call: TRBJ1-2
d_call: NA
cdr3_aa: CASSPLSRNGYTF
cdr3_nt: TGTGCCAGCAGTCCACTTAGTAGGAACGGCTACACCTTC

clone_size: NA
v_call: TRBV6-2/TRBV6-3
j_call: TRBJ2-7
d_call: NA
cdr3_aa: CASRPPGDNEQYF
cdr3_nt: TGTGCCAGCAGGCCTCCAGGGGACAACGAGCAGTACTTC

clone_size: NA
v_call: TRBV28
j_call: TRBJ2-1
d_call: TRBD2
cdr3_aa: CASSPTSGTPYNEQFF
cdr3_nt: TGTGCCAGCAGTCCCACTAGCGGGACGCCCTACAATGAGCAGTTCTTC

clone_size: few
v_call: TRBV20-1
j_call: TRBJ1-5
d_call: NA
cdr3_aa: CSAPPGGNQPQHF
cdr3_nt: TGCAGTGCTCCCCCCGGAGGCAATCAGCCCCAGCATTTT

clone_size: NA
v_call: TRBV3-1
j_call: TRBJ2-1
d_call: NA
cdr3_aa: CASSRRGQPYEQFF
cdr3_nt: TGTGCCAGCAGCCGGAGGGGCCAACCCTATGAGCAGTTCTTC

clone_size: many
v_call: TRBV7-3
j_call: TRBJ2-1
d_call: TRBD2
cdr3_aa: CASSWTVAGGPSPYNEQFF
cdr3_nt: TGTGCCAGCAGCTGGACCGTAGCGGGAGGGCCTTCGCCCTACAATGAGCAGTTCTTC

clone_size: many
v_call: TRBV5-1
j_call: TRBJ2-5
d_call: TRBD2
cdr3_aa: CASSLNGLAGQETQYF
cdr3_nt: TGCGCCAGCAGCTTAAACGGACTAGCGGGACAAGAGACCCAGTACTTC

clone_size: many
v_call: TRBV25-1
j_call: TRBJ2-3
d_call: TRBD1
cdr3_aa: CASSSQGVTQYF
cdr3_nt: TGTGCCAGCAGTTCACAGGGGGTCACGCAGTATTTT

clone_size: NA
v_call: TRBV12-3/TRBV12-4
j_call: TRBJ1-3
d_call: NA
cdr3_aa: CASSLFGGISGNTIYF
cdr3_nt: TGTGCCAGCAGTCTCTTCGGCGGGATCTCTGGAAACACCATATATTTT